This T cell receptor beta chain comes out of a study of cytomegalovirus exposure and HLA in healthy donors. PCR primers comprised 60 Vbeta and 13 Jbeta primers. Only in-frame clones appear in the TCRdb table, and some are missing; sequencing was by immunoSEQ multiplex PCR. The repertoire holds roughly 200,000 clones, more than 80% seen once, with roughly 0.65% in the top ten. The CDR3 contains 16 residues. Germline CDR1 SGHRS, CDR2 YFSETQ. V lost 0 bases to trimming and J lost 8 bases, with 17 bases between them. The receptor comes from a boy aged 5-17 years in good health and CMV-seronegative. This sequence joins TRBV5-1 and TRBJ1-4; perhaps TRBD1 as D (6 bases). Sequenced sample: PBMCs. As DNA, the CDR3 is TGCGCCAGCAGCTTGGCGGCACAGGGTCTAGGCGAAAAACTGTTTTTT. Translation: CASSLAAQGLGEKLFF.